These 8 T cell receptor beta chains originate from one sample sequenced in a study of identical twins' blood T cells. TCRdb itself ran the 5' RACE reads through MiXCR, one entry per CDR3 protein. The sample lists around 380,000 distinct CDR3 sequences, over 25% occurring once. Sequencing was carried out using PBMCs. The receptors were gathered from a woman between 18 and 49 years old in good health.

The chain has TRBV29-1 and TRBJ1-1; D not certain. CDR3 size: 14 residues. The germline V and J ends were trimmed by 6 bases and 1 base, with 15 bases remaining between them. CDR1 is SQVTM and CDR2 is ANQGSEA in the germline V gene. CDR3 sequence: CSVDINGQNTEAFF. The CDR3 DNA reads TGCAGCGTCGACATTAATGGGCAGAACACTGAAGCTTTCTTT.

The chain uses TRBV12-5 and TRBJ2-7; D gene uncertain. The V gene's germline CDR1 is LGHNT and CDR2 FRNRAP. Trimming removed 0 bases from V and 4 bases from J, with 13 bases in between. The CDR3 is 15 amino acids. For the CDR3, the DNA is TGTGCTAGTGGTTTGGTACTGGGGAAGGTATACGAGCAGTACTTC. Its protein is CASGLVLGKVYEQYF.

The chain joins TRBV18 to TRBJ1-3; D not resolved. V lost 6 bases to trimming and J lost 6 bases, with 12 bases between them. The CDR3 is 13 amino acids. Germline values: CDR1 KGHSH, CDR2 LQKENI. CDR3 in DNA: TGTGCCAGCTCTGAAGGAAACAAAAACACCATATATTTT. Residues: CASSEGNKNTIYF.

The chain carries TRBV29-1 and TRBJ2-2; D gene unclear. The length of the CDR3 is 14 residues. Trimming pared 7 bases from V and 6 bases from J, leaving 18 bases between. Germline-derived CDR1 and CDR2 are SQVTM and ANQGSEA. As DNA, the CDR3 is TGCAGCGCCGGTTATGTTTTTTGGGCCGGGGAGCTGTTTTTT. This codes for CSAGYVFWAGELFF.

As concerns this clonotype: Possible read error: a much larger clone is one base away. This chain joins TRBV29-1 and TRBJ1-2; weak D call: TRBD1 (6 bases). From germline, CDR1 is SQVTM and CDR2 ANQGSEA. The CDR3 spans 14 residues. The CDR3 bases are TGCAGCGTTGAAGAACAGGGTATTAACTATTGCTACACCTTC. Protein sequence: CSVEEQGINYCYTF.

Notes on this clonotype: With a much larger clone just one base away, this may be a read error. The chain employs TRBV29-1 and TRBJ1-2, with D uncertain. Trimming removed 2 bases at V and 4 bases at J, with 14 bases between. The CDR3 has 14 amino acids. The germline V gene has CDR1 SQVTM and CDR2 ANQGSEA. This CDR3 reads CSVESTRLPYGYTF. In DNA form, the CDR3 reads TGCAGCGTTGAATCTACTAGACTGCCCTATGGCTACACCTTC. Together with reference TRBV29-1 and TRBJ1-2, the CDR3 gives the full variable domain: SAVISQKPSRDICQRGTSLTIQCQVDSQVTMMFWYRQQPGQSLTLIATANQGSEATYESGFVIDKFPISRPNLTFSTLTVSNMSPEDSSIYLCSVESTRLPYGYTFGSGTRLTVV.

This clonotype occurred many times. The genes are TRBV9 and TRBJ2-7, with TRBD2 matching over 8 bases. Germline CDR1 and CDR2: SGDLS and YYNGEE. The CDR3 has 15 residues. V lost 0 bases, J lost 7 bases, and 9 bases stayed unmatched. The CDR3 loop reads CASSVGTSGTFEQYF. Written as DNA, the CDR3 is TGTGCCAGCAGCGTAGGAACTAGCGGAACGTTTGAGCAGTACTTC.

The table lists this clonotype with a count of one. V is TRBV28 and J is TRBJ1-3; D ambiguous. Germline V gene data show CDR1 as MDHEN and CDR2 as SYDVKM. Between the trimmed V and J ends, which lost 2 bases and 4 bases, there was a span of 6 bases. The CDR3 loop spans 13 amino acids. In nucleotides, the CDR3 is TGTGCCAGCAGTTTACCCGGGGGAAACACCATATATTTT. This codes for CASSLPGGNTIYF.